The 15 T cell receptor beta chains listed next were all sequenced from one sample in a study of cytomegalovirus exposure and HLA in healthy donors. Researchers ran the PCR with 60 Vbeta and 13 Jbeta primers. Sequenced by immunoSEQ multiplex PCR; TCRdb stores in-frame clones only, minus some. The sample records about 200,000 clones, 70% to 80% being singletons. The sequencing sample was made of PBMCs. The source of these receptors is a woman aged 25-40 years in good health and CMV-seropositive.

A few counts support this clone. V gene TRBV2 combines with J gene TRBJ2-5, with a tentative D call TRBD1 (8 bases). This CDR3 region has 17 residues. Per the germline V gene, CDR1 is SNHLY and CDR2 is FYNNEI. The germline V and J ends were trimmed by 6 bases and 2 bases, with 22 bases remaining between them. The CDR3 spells CASRGGTGPYHQETQYF. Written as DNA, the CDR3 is TGTGCCAGCAGGGGGGGGACAGGTCCGTACCATCAAGAGACCCAGTACTTC.

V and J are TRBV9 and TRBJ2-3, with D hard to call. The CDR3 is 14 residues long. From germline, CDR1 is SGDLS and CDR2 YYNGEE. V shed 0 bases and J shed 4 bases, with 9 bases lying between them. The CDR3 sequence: CASSVVGAADTQYF. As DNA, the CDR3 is TGTGCCAGCAGCGTAGTAGGCGCGGCAGATACGCAGTATTTT.

The CDR3 DNA reads TGTGCCAGCAGCCCCCAGGCCTCGCTAAACTATGGCTACACCTTC. This translates into CASSPQASLNYGYTF. This chain links TRBV7-2 with TRBJ1-2, with unresolved D. V was pared by 5 bases and J by 2 bases, with 15 bases between. Germline V gene sequence: CDR1 SGHTA, CDR2 FQGNSA. CDR3 length equals 15 residues.

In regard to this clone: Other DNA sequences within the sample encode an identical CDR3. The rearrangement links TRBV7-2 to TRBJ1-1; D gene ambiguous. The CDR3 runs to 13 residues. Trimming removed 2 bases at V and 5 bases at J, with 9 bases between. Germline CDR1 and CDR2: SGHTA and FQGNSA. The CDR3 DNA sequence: TGTGCCAGCAGCTTATCGAGGAATACTGAAGCTTTCTTT. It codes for CASSLSRNTEAFF.

DNA of the CDR3: TGCAGTGCTACTAGCGTTGATGAGCAGTTCTTC. Amino acids: CSATSVDEQFF. The chain combines TRBV20-1 with TRBJ2-1; a possible D gene is TRBD2 (6 bases). The CDR3 covers 11 residues. Germline V gives CDR1 DFQATT, CDR2 SNEGSKA (reference sequence). V gave up 4 bases and J gave up 8 bases, with 9 bases separating them.

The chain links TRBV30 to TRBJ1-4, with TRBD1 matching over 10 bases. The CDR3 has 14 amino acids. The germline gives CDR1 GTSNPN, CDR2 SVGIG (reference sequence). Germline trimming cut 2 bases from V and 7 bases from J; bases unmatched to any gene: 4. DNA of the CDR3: TGTGCCTGGAGTTCAGGACAGGGGGGTGAAAAACTGTTTTTT. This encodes CAWSSGQGGEKLFF.

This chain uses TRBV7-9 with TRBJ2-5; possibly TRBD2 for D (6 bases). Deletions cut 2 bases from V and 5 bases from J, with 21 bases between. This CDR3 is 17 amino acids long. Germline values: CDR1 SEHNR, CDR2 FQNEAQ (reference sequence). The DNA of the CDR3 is TGTGCCAGCAGCTTATTCCAGACTATAGCGGTTGGGGAGACCCAGTACTTC. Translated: CASSLFQTIAVGETQYF. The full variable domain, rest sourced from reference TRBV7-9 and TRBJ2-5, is DTGVSQNPRHKITKRGQNVTFRCDPISEHNRLYWYRQTLGQGPEFLTYFQNEAQLEKSRLLSDRFSAERPKGSFSTLEIQRTEQGDSAMYLCASSLFQTIAVGETQYFGPGTRLLVL.

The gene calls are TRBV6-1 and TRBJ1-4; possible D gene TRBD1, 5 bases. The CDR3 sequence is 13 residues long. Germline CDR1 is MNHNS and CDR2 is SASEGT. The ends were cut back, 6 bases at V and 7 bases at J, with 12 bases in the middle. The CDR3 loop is CASRRGLGEKLFF. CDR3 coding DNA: TGTGCCAGCAGGCGGGGGTTGGGTGAAAAACTGTTTTTT.

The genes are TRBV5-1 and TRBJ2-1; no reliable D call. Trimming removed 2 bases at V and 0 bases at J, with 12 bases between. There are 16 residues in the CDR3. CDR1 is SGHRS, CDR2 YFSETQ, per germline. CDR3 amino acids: CASSFTVLSSYNEQFF. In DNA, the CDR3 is TGCGCCAGCAGCTTTACAGTTCTGAGCTCCTACAATGAGCAGTTCTTC.

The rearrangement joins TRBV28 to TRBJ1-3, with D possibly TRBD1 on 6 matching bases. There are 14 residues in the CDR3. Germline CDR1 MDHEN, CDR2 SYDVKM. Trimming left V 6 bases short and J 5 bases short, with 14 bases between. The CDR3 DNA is TGTGCCAGCAGAGTGGCGGGGGCGCGAAACACCATATATTTT. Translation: CASRVAGARNTIYF.

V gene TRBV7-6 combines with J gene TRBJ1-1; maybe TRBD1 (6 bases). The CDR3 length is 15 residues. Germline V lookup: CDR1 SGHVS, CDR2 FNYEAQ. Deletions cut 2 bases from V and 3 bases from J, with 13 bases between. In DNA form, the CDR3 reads TGTGCCAGCAGCTTAAGTAGGACAGCCTACACTGAAGCTTTCTTT. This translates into CASSLSRTAYTEAFF.

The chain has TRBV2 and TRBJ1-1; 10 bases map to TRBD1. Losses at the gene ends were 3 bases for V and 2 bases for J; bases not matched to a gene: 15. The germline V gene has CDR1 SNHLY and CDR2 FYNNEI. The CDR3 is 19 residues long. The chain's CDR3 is CASSDGWVGQGLGNTEAFF. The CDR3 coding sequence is TGTGCCAGCAGTGATGGATGGGTGGGACAGGGGTTGGGAAACACTGAAGCTTTCTTT.

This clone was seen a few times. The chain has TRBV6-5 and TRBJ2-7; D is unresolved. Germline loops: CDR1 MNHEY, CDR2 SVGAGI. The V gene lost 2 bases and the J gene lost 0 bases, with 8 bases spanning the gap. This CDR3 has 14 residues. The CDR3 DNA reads TGTGCCAGCAGTTACAATAGAGACTCCTACGAGCAGTACTTC. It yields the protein CASSYNRDSYEQYF.

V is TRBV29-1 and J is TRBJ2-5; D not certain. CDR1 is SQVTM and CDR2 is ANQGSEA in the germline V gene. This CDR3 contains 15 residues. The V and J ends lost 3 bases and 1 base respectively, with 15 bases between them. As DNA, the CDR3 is TGCAGCGTTGAGTGGGTAGCAGCTGCCCAAGAGACCCAGTACTTC. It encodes CSVEWVAAAQETQYF.

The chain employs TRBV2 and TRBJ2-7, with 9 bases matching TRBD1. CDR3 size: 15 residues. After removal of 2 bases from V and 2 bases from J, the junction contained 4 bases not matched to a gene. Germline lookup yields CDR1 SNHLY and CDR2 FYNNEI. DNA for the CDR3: TGTGCCAGCAGTGAATCCGGGACAGGGCCCTACGAGCAGTACTTC. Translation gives CASSESGTGPYEQYF. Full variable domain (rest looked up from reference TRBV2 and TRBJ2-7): EPEVTQTPSHQVTQMGQEVILRCVPISNHLYFYWYRQILGQKVEFLVSFYNNEISEKSEIFDDQFSVERPDGSNFTLKIRSTKLEDSAMYFCASSESGTGPYEQYFGPGTRLTVT.